These 3 T cell receptor beta chains were all obtained from the same sample, sequenced in a study of blood T cell repertoires in COVID-19. TCRdb keeps only in-frame clones here, not all; method: immunoSEQ multiplex PCR. The sample has about 150,000 clones; approximately 83% are singletons. The sequenced sample was peripheral blood. Receptor source: a man in his sixties or seventies with acute or convalescent COVID-19.

The rearrangement uses TRBV29-1 and TRBJ1-1; D uncertain. This CDR3 has 13 amino acids. The ends were cut back, 0 bases at V and 2 bases at J, with 7 bases in the middle. Germline V gene sequence: CDR1 SQVTM, CDR2 ANQGSEA. For the CDR3, the DNA is TGCAGCGTTGAAGACACATCTAACACTGAAGCTTTCTTT. Its protein product is CSVEDTSNTEAFF.

The chain uses TRBV5-1 and TRBJ2-1; 7 positions agree with TRBD1. Per germline, CDR1 SGHRS and CDR2 YFSETQ. CDR3 length equals 15 residues. With 4 bases clipped from V and 8 bases from J, the junction kept 12 bases outside the gene matches. The CDR3 DNA follows: TGCGCCAGCAGCGCTCGACAGGGCCTCCAATATGAGCAGTTCTTC. Translation: CASSARQGLQYEQFF. Looking up the rest from reference TRBV5-1 and TRBJ2-1 gives the full variable domain: KAGVTQTPRYLIKTRGQQVTLSCSPISGHRSVSWYQQTPGQGLQFLFEYFSETQRNKGNFPGRFSGRQFSNSRSEMNVSTLELGDSALYLCASSARQGLQYEQFFGPGTRLTVL.

Concerning this clone itself: At one end, the junction sequence differs from germline, possibly due to a read error. The V gene is TRBV2, the J gene TRBJ2-7, with D perhaps matching TRBD1 (6 bases). CDR1 SNHLY and CDR2 FYNNEI come from the germline V gene. The CDR3 extends over 11 amino acids. The CDR3 here is CSSSYRDEQYF. In DNA form, the CDR3 reads TGTTCCAGCAGTTACAGGGACGAGCAGTACTTC.